The clone carrying this T cell receptor (beta chain) was recorded once. The PCR used 60 Vbeta and 13 Jbeta primers. Assay used: immunoSEQ multiplex PCR; TCRdb lists only in-frame clones, some missing. The data contain about 140,000 clones, about 80% of them seen just once; the ten biggest clones take up around 1.9%. The donors were healthy bone marrow donors. This entry comes from a study of cytomegalovirus exposure and HLA in healthy donors. The sequence derives from a woman in her thirties or forties in good health and CMV-seronegative. Sequencing was performed on PBMCs.

The CDR3 sequence is CASSAGQGNFNQPQHF. CDR3 coding DNA: TGTGCCAGCAGCGCCGGACAGGGGAATTTCAATCAGCCCCAGCATTTT. The J gene is TRBJ1-5, the V gene TRBV9, with 9 nucleotides matching TRBD1. V lost 3 bases to trimming and J lost 3 bases; unmatched junction nucleotides: 7. The CDR3 is 16 amino acids. Per germline, CDR1 SGDLS and CDR2 YYNGEE.